This T cell receptor (beta chain) was identified in a study of blood T cell repertoires in COVID-19. The wider study: Collection of acute and convalescent COVID-19 samples took place in the United States, Italy and Spain. The analysed material was cDNA or gDNA that came from T cells, B-cell-depleted T cells, or PBMCs.

Unmatched junction bases numbered 13, after V lost 7 bases and J lost 2 bases. This CDR3 has 16 amino acids. Looked up from germline, CDR1 is LNHDA and CDR2 is SQIVND (reference sequence). Authors' data handling: Nucleated cell counts were estimated from reference gene primer amplification. This table comes from immunoSEQ multiplex PCR, and its TCRdb copy is limited to in-frame clones, with some not included. V, J and clone size reflect that table, while D and trimming were determined from the DNA. The sample consists of roughly 70,000 clones, 75% to 95% of them appearing once. The sequenced sample consisted of peripheral blood. The chain joins TRBV19 to TRBJ1-1, with 7 bases matching TRBD1. This receptor was obtained from a human donor in a cohort sampled during active COVID-19. The CDR3 loop reads CASTLSGQVANTEAFF. CDR3 nucleotides: TGTGCCAGTACCTTATCCGGACAGGTCGCTAACACTGAAGCTTTCTTT.